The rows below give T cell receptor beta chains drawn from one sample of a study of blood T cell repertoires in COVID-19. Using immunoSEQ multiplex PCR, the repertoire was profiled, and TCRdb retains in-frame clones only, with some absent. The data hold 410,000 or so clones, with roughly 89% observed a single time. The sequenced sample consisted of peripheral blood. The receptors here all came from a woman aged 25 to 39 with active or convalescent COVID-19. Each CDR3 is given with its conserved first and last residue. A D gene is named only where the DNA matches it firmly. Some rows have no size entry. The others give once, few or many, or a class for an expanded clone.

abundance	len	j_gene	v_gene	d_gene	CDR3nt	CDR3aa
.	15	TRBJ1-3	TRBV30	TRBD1	TGTGCCTGGATTCCGACAGGGGGCCCTGGAAACACCATATATTTT	CAWIPTGGPGNTIYF
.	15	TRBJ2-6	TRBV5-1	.	TGCGCCAGCAGCTTGGAAGGGAGTGGGGCCAACGTCCTGACTTTC	CASSLEGSGANVLTF
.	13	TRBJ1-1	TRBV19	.	TGTGCCAGTAGTACCAGGGTGAACACTGAAGCTTTCTTT	CASSTRVNTEAFF
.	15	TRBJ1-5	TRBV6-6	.	TGTGCCAGCAGTTCGACCGGGAGTAGCAATCAGCCCCAGCATTTT	CASSSTGSSNQPQHF
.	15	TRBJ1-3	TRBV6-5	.	TGTGCCAGCAAAACGGGGTACGGCTCTGGAAACACCATATATTTT	CASKTGYGSGNTIYF
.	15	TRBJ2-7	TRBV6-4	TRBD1	TGTGCCAGCAATCCGACAGGGATCCTACTTTACGAGCAGTACTTC	CASNPTGILLYEQYF
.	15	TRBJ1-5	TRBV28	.	TGTGCCAGCAGTTTACAACAGGGCGGCAATCAGCCCCAGCATTTT	CASSLQQGGNQPQHF
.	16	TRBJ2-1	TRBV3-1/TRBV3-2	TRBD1	TGTGCCAGCAGCCAAGATGTGAACAGGGGGCAGGATGAGCAGTTCTTC	CASSQDVNRGQDEQFF
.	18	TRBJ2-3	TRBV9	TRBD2	TGTGCCAGCAGCGTAGCCCCAGGGCTAGCGGGAGTGTCAGATACGCAGTATTTT	CASSVAPGLAGVSDTQYF
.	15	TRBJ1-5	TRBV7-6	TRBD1	TGTGCCAGCAGCTTAGGACAGGGGGCTTTGCAGCCCCAGCATTTT	CASSLGQGALQPQHF
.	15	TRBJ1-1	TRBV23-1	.	TGCGCCAGCAAAAGCGACAGGCGGCTGAACACTGAAGCTTTCTTT	CASKSDRRLNTEAFF
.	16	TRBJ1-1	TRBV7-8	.	TGTGCCAGCAGCTGGAAGCTTCAGGCGGGTGACACTGAAGCTTTCTTT	CASSWKLQAGDTEAFF
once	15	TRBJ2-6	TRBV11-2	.	TGTGCCAGCAGAGAACAGGGTTCTGGGGCCAACGTCCTGACTTTC	CASREQGSGANVLTF
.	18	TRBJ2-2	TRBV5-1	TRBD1	TGCGCCAGCAGCCCCCCGGCGAGTGGGACAGGCAGCACCGGGGAGCTGTTTTTT	CASSPPASGTGSTGELFF
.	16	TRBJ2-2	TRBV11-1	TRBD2	TGTGCCAGCTCAATTCGGGGCGGGAGCGGTTCCGGGGAGCTGTTTTTT	CASSIRGGSGSGELFF
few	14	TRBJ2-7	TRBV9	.	TGTGCCAGCAGCGTAGATTCAGGGGTGTACGAGCAGTACTTC	CASSVDSGVYEQYF
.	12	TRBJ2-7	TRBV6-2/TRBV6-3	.	TGTGCCAGCAGCCCCGTGAGGTACGAGCAGTACTTC	CASSPVRYEQYF
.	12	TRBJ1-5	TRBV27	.	TGTGCCAGCAGCTCCCTGAATCAGCCCCAGCATTTT	CASSSLNQPQHF
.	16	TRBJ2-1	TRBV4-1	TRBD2	TGCGCCAGCAGCCATGCCGGGACTAGCCCCTACAATGAGCAGTTCTTC	CASSHAGTSPYNEQFF
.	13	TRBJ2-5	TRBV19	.	TGTGCCAGTAGTATGGCAGGGTCAGAGACCCAGTACTTC	CASSMAGSETQYF
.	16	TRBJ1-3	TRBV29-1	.	TGCAGCGTTGAACCGCTAACCCCGGTATCTGGAAACACCATATATTTT	CSVEPLTPVSGNTIYF
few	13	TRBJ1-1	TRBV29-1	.	TGCAGCGTTGACAGGGGTCTCGCTTCTGAAGCTTTCTTT	CSVDRGLASEAFF
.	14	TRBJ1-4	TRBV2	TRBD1	TGTGCCAGCAGAGGACAGGTTGTTAATGAAAAACTGTTTTTT	CASRGQVVNEKLFF
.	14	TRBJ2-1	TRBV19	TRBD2	TGTGCCAGTAGTCCGTCTAGCGGCAACAATGAGCAGTTCTTC	CASSPSSGNNEQFF
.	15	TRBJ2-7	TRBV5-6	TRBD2	TGTGCCAGCAGCGGGTCGACTAGCCAAACCTACGAGCAGTACTTC	CASSGSTSQTYEQYF
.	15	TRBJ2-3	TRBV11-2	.	TGTGCCAGCAGCTTAGGGACAGCTAGCACAGATACGCAGTATTTT	CASSLGTASTDTQYF
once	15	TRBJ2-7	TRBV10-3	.	TGTGCCATCAGTGACCCGAAGGGGGTACCCTACGAGCAGTACTTC	CAISDPKGVPYEQYF
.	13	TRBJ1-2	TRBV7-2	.	TGTGCCAGCAGCTTGGGCTCCTCCTATGGCTACACCTTC	CASSLGSSYGYTF
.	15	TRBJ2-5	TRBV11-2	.	TGTGCCAGCAGCTTAGAGGAGGGCTACCAAGAGACCCAGTACTTC	CASSLEEGYQETQYF
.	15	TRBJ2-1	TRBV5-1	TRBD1	TGCGCCAGCAGCACGGGGACAGGGGGCTTCGATGAGCAGTTCTTC	CASSTGTGGFDEQFF
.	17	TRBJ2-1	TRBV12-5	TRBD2	TGTGCTAGTGGTTCGCAGCCAAGGAGCGGGAGCTTCGATGAGCAGTTCTTC	CASGSQPRSGSFDEQFF
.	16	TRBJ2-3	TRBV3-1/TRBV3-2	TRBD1	TGTGCCAGCAGCCAAGAACAGGGGGCAATAGCAGATACGCAGTATTTT	CASSQEQGAIADTQYF
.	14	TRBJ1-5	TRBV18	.	TGTGCCAGCTCAGCCGACACTGGTGGACAGCCCCAGCATTTT	CASSADTGGQPQHF
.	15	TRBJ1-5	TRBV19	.	TGTGCCAGTAGTATTACGGTCGGTGGCAATCAGCCCCAGCATTTT	CASSITVGGNQPQHF
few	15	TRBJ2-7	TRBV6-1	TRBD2	TGTGCCAGCAGTGAAGCAACTAGCGGTAGTTACGAGCAGTACTTC	CASSEATSGSYEQYF
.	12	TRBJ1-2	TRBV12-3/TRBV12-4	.	TGTGCCAGCAGACAGGGATCGAATGGCTACACCTTC	CASRQGSNGYTF
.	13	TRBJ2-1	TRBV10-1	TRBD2	TGCGCCAGCAGCCCTAGACTAGCAGGGGAGCAGTTCTTC	CASSPRLAGEQFF
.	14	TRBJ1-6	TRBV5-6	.	TGTGCCAGCAGCTTTTACCAGAATAATTCACCCCTCCACTTT	CASSFYQNNSPLHF